The text below deals with one T cell receptor (beta chain). TCRdb's table, derived via immunoSEQ multiplex PCR, lists solely in-frame clones and lacks some. The profile shows 65,000 to 70,000 clones, about 90% of them singletons. These data come from a study of OX40 agonist ivuxolimab in advanced cancers. Looking at the study overall: Melanoma, hepatocellular carcinoma, head and neck or renal cell cancer occurred in dose-escalation patients. Antecedent anti-PD-1, anti-PD-L1 or anti-CTLA-4 therapy was permissible, with under 50% having received some.

The CDR3 has 14 amino acids. Germline loops: CDR1 SNHLY, CDR2 FYNNEI. The V end was cut by 6 bases, the J end by 2 bases, with 14 bases between. This TCR came from an adult with an advanced solid tumor such as melanoma, head and neck, liver or kidney cancer. Sequences were derived from CD4+ or CD8+ T cells sorted from blood, sampled in a trial of the OX40 agonist ivuxolimab. The chain combines TRBV2 with TRBJ2-7, with D perhaps matching TRBD1 (6 bases). The CDR3 DNA reads as TGTGCCAGCAGGAAGGACAGAGGCCCCTACGAGCAGTACTTC. The encoded protein is CASRKDRGPYEQYF.